A single sample is the source of the 10 T cell receptor beta chains below, sequenced in a study of T cell responses to AZD1222 COVID-19 vaccine. Profiling relied on immunoSEQ multiplex PCR, and the TCRdb table lists in-frame clones only, not all of them. The table records 250,000 to 300,000 clones, almost 95% of them present only once. Sequenced here: peripheral blood, sampled 28 days after the second AZD1222 dose. These receptor sequences come from an adult who received the AZD1222 COVID-19 vaccine.

The chain employs TRBV2 and TRBJ1-5; D gene uncertain. The CDR3 is made up of 14 amino acids. Germline V lookup: CDR1 SNHLY, CDR2 FYNNEI. V was pared by 9 bases and J by 0 bases, with 12 bases between. The CDR3 loop is CASSALGSNQPQHF. The CDR3 DNA reads TGTGCCAGTTCTGCCCTAGGTAGCAATCAGCCCCAGCATTTT.

J is TRBJ1-1 and V is TRBV6-5; D may be TRBD1 (6 bases). The CDR3 spans 13 residues. V lost 7 bases and J lost 3, with 12 bases in between. From germline, CDR1 is MNHEY and CDR2 SVGAGI. The CDR3 loop reads CASNGEGDTEAFF. CDR3 nucleotides: TGTGCCAGCAACGGGGAGGGGGACACTGAAGCTTTCTTT.

The V gene is TRBV4-3, the J gene TRBJ2-3, with D possibly being TRBD2 (6 bases). The V end lost 0 bases, the J end lost 0 bases, and 13 bases lay between the germline ends. Looked up from germline, CDR1 is LGHNA and CDR2 is YSLEER. The CDR3 is made up of 17 amino acids. For the CDR3, the DNA is TGCGCCAGCAGCCAAGATCTGCTAGCGCTAAGCACAGATACGCAGTATTTT. Residues: CASSQDLLALSTDTQYF.

The rearrangement uses TRBV19 and TRBJ1-4, with D unclear. Trimming took 3 bases from V and 8 from J, leaving 13 bases between them. Germline V lookup: CDR1 LNHDA, CDR2 SQIVND (reference sequence). The CDR3 runs 14 residues. CDR3 protein: CASSIPLSREKLFF. The CDR3 DNA is TGTGCCAGTAGTATCCCCCTCTCACGGGAAAAACTGTTTTTT.

The chain combines TRBV30 with TRBJ2-7, with D perhaps TRBD1 (5 bases). The germline V gene encodes CDR1 GTSNPN and CDR2 SVGIG (reference sequence). The CDR3 is 12 residues long. Trimming pared 4 bases from V and 4 bases from J, leaving 11 bases between. CDR3 nucleotide sequence: TGTGCCTGGATTCAGGGATCTTACGAGCAGTACTTC. Its protein product is CAWIQGSYEQYF.

This chain uses TRBV3-1 (or the pseudogene TRBV3-2) with TRBJ1-3; D gene ambiguous. Germline lookup yields CDR1 LGHDT and CDR2 YNNKEL (reference sequence). This CDR3 comprises 14 residues. V was cut by 1 base and J by 4 bases, with 8 bases left in between. The CDR3 is CASSQGGQGNTIYF. The DNA for the CDR3 is TGTGCCAGCAGCCAAGGGGGTCAAGGAAACACCATATATTTT.

The chain employs TRBV5-1 and TRBJ2-5; 10 bases line up with TRBD2. The CDR3 covers 15 residues. Germline V gene data show CDR1 as SGHRS and CDR2 as YFSETQ. Trimming removed 8 bases from V and 4 bases from J; junction bases left unmatched: 11. CDR3 in DNA: TGCGCCAGTGGAAGCGGGAGGGCCGAAAGAGAGACCCAGTACTTC. This encodes CASGSGRAERETQYF.

This clone appeared once. The rearrangement links TRBV4-1 to TRBJ1-4; the D gene is possibly TRBD1 (5 bases). Per the germline V gene, CDR1 is MGHRA and CDR2 is YSYEKL. This CDR3 region has 17 residues. The germline V and J ends were trimmed by 2 bases and 8 bases, with 21 bases remaining between them. CDR3 nucleotide sequence: TGCGCCAGCAGCCAATCCGGGACCCTCCTCCAAAGGGAAAAACTGTTTTTT. It codes for CASSQSGTLLQREKLFF.

This clone has a single count. The rearrangement joins TRBV2 to TRBJ1-2; D is ambiguous. CDR3 length: 13 amino acids. V was cut by 0 bases and J by 6 bases, with 8 bases left in between. Germline V gene data show CDR1 as SNHLY and CDR2 as FYNNEI. Written as DNA, the CDR3 is TGTGCCAGCAGTGAAGCAGGGATTAATGGCTACACCTTC. It yields the protein CASSEAGINGYTF.

The CDR3 DNA is TGCGCCAGCGGCCGGCTAGCGGGACCCTACGAGCAGTACTTC. Protein: CASGRLAGPYEQYF. The rearrangement links TRBV4-1 to TRBJ2-7; 9 bases align to TRBD2. Germline V lookup: CDR1 MGHRA, CDR2 YSYEKL. The CDR3 runs 14 residues. V was clipped by 8 bases and J by 2 bases; unmatched bases: 7.